One sample yielded the 5 T cell receptor beta chains listed below, sequenced in a study of post-analysis software for immune sequencing data. Unique-molecular-identifier-tagged TCR beta cDNA libraries were used. In TCRdb, the PCR reads were re-called with MiXCR into one record per CDR3 protein. This table holds hundreds of thousands of distinct CDR3 sequences, roughly three fifths found once. The antigens of these receptors remain unknown. Findings and limits, study-wide: When patients were compared with controls, five TRBV segments were more frequent, TRBV5-6, TRBV5-1 and TRBV20-1 among them.

The sample comprised blood. Receptors were obtained from a girl aged 2-9 years with multiple sclerosis.

CDR3 sequence reads: CASSQASGRDEQFF. CDR3 in DNA: TGTGCCAGCTCACAGGCTAGCGGGAGAGATGAGCAGTTCTTC. The chain is built from TRBV18 and TRBJ2-1; TRBD2 matches 10 bases. Germline CDR1 is KGHSH and CDR2 is LQKENI. Germline trimming cut 4 bases from V and 8 bases from J; bases unmatched to any gene: 5. CDR3 length: 14 amino acids.

This clonotype was seen only a few times. J is TRBJ2-3 and V is TRBV3-1, with D uncertain. Germline V CDR1 and CDR2: LGHDT, YNNKEL (reference sequence). The V gene lost 1 base and the J gene lost 1 base, with 12 bases spanning the gap. The CDR3 has 16 amino acids. CDR3 residues: CASSQVIGPGTDTQYF. The CDR3 coding sequence is TGTGCCAGCAGCCAAGTAATCGGCCCTGGCACAGATACGCAGTATTTT.

The CDR3 loop is CASSSGLANYEQYF. CDR3 nucleotide sequence: TGTGCCAGCAGCTCGGGACTGGCAAACTACGAGCAGTACTTC. This sequence joins TRBV5-6 and TRBJ2-7; D possibly corresponds to TRBD2 (6 bases). The CDR3 spans 14 residues. Between the trimmed V and J ends, which lost 3 bases and 3 bases, there was a span of 13 bases. The germline gives CDR1 SGHDT, CDR2 YYEEEE.

The chain links TRBV9 to TRBJ1-1, with a weak D call TRBD1 (5 bases). CDR3 length: 13 amino acids. CDR1 is SGDLS and CDR2 is YYNGEE in the germline V gene. V lost 0 bases, J lost 3 bases, and 6 bases lay in between. The CDR3 coding sequence is TGTGCCAGCAGCGTAGAACAGGACACTGAAGCTTTCTTT. Translated: CASSVEQDTEAFF. Combining the CDR3 with reference TRBV9 and TRBJ1-1 gives the whole variable domain DSGVTQTPKHLITATGQRVTLRCSPRSGDLSVYWYQQSLDQGLQFLIQYYNGEERAKGNILERFSAQQFPDLHSELNLSSLELGDSALYFCASSVEQDTEAFFGQGTRLTVV.

The J gene is TRBJ2-4, the V gene TRBV12-3 or TRBV12-4; 14 positions agree with TRBD2. The length of the CDR3 is 16 residues. The V segment lost 7 bases and the J segment 8 bases; nucleotides outside the gene matches: 10. The CDR3, as DNA: TGTGCCAGCACCTTGATGACTAGCGGGAGGGCGGACATTCAGTACTTC. Translation: CASTLMTSGRADIQYF.